The rows below give T cell receptor beta chains drawn from one sample of a study of cytotoxic CD8 clonotypes in ibrutinib-treated CLL. Sequencing was performed with immunoSEQ multiplex PCR; in TCRdb, only in-frame clones are kept and a portion is missing. The data show more than 200,000 clones, 79% seen once. Specimen: PBMCs, collected after 12 months of ibrutinib treatment. The receptors shown here come from a human donor with chronic lymphocytic leukemia. Each CDR3 is given with its conserved first and last residue. A D gene is named only where the DNA matches it firmly. Some rows mark clone size as missing; the rest say once, few, many or name a class of expanded clone.

j_call clone_size v_call d_call cdr3_aa cdr3_nt
TRBJ1-5 NA TRBV28 NA CASSLQVFTGQPQHF TGTGCCAGCAGTTTACAGGTATTTACTGGTCAGCCCCAGCATTTT
TRBJ2-2 NA TRBV6-7 NA CASSLRTHPNTGELFF TGTGCCAGCAGCCTTCGGACGCATCCGAACACCGGGGAGCTGTTTTTT
TRBJ1-5 NA TRBV4-1 NA CASSRSGPYSNQPQHF TGCGCCAGCAGCCGCTCGGGCCCTTATAGCAATCAGCCCCAGCATTTT
TRBJ1-1 NA TRBV7-2 TRBD1 CASSSRQGATEAFF TGTGCCAGCAGCTCGCGACAGGGGGCAACTGAAGCTTTCTTT
TRBJ2-6 NA TRBV6-5 NA CASREGGGANVLTF TGTGCCAGCAGGGAAGGCGGTGGGGCCAACGTCCTGACTTTC
TRBJ2-7 NA TRBV10-3 TRBD2 CAISGGGGYTYEQYF TGTGCCATCAGTGGGGGCGGGGGGTACACCTACGAGCAGTACTTC
TRBJ2-7 once TRBV27 NA CASSLQGSYEQYF TGTGCCAGCAGTTTACAGGGCTCCTACGAGCAGTACTTC
TRBJ2-3 NA TRBV5-1 NA CASSIGTGDTQYF TGCGCCAGCAGCATTGGGACGGGGGATACGCAGTATTTT
TRBJ2-7 NA TRBV4-1 TRBD1 CASSQGGTGALYEQYF TGCGCCAGCAGCCAGGGGGGGACAGGGGCCCTCTACGAGCAGTACTTC
TRBJ1-3 NA TRBV5-1 TRBD1 CASSSTGDSGNTIYF TGCGCCAGCAGCTCGACAGGGGATTCTGGAAACACCATATATTTT
TRBJ1-1 NA TRBV6-1 NA CASSEALSAGNTEAFF TGTGCCAGCAGTGAAGCGCTTTCGGCAGGGAACACTGAAGCTTTCTTT
TRBJ2-6 NA TRBV19 NA CASSIGTSGANVLTF TGTGCCAGTAGTATAGGGACCTCTGGGGCCAACGTCCTGACTTTC
TRBJ1-1 NA TRBV30 TRBD1 CAWSWDRVSTEAFF TGTGCCTGGAGTTGGGACAGGGTCTCCACTGAAGCTTTCTTT
TRBJ1-5 NA TRBV9 NA CASSVDARLEPQHF TGTGCCAGCAGCGTAGATGCCCGGCTCGAGCCCCAGCATTTT
TRBJ1-5 NA TRBV6-1 NA CASSGRGQPQHF TGTGCCAGCAGTGGACGGGGTCAGCCCCAGCATTTT
TRBJ1-2 few TRBV28 NA CASSWGLKGYGYTF TGTGCCAGCAGTTGGGGTCTGAAAGGCTATGGCTACACCTTC
TRBJ1-5 few TRBV9 NA CASSVNPRQPQHF TGTGCCAGCAGCGTAAACCCTCGACAGCCCCAGCATTTT
TRBJ2-3 NA TRBV4-1 NA CASSQDLRVRTDTQYF TGCGCCAGCAGCCAAGATCTAAGGGTTCGGACAGATACGCAGTATTTT
TRBJ2-7 NA TRBV6-5 TRBD2 CASSFGTSGNYEQYF TGTGCCAGCAGTTTTGGGACTAGCGGAAACTACGAGCAGTACTTC
TRBJ1-1 NA TRBV18 NA CASSPSLGEMNTEAFF TGTGCCAGCTCACCAAGTTTAGGGGAGATGAACACTGAAGCTTTCTTT
TRBJ1-5 few TRBV6-5 NA CASSTTENQPQHF TGTGCCAGCAGTACTACAGAGAATCAGCCCCAGCATTTT
TRBJ2-1 NA TRBV10-1 TRBD1 CASSAGTGLNNEQFF TGCGCCAGCAGTGCCGGGACAGGGTTGAACAATGAGCAGTTCTTC
TRBJ2-5 NA TRBV25-1 NA CASSDGPEETQYF TGTGCCAGCAGTGACGGACCAGAAGAGACCCAGTACTTC
TRBJ2-5 once TRBV23-1 NA CASSQSRETQYF TGCGCCAGCAGTCAATCGCGGGAGACCCAGTACTTC
TRBJ1-2 NA TRBV28 NA CASSSPAGTYGYTF TGTGCCAGCAGTTCCCCTGCAGGGACCTATGGCTACACCTTC
TRBJ1-2 many TRBV7-9 NA CATGTDYGYTF TGTGCCACGGGGACGGACTATGGCTACACCTTC
TRBJ1-6 NA TRBV10-2 TRBD1 CASSEQGAIFSPLHF TGCGCCAGCAGTGAACAGGGGGCCATATTTTCACCCCTCCACTTT
TRBJ2-7 once TRBV28 NA CASTPGGQSSYEQYF TGTGCCAGCACCCCGGGCGGACAGAGTTCCTACGAGCAGTACTTC
TRBJ2-7 few TRBV5-3 TRBD2 CARSAGTSGRGYEQYF TGTGCCAGAAGCGCCGGGACTAGCGGGAGGGGATACGAGCAGTACTTC
TRBJ2-5 NA TRBV27 NA CASRFQSVEETQYF TGTGCCAGCAGATTCCAGAGCGTGGAGGAGACCCAGTACTTC
TRBJ1-4 NA TRBV27 TRBD1 CASSAQGARPNEKLFF TGTGCCAGCAGTGCACAGGGGGCTAGGCCTAATGAAAAACTGTTTTTT
TRBJ1-2 once TRBV28 NA CASKDSDYYGYTF TGTGCCAGCAAGGACTCGGACTACTATGGCTACACCTTC
TRBJ2-4 NA TRBV5-1 NA CASSLRGQNIQYF TGCGCCAGCAGCTTGAGGGGACAAAACATTCAGTACTTC
TRBJ1-4 NA TRBV18 NA CASSPRAQLGEKLFF TGTGCCAGCTCACCAAGGGCCCAACTAGGTGAAAAACTGTTTTTT
TRBJ2-5 NA TRBV4-1 NA CASSGETQYF TGCGCCAGCAGTGGGGAGACCCAGTACTTC
TRBJ2-7 NA TRBV28 NA CASSLYGSRSYEQYF TGTGCCAGCAGTTTATACGGTAGCCGCTCCTACGAGCAGTACTTC
TRBJ2-7 NA TRBV6-4 NA CASSVFQGYEQYF TGTGCCAGCAGTGTGTTCCAGGGATACGAGCAGTACTTC
TRBJ1-5 many TRBV7-2 NA CASSLVTGYSNQPQHF TGTGCCAGCAGCTTAGTTACAGGCTATAGCAATCAGCCCCAGCATTTT
TRBJ1-2 NA TRBV12-5 TRBD1 CASGLETGVKGYTF TGTGCTAGTGGTTTGGAGACAGGGGTTAAGGGCTACACCTTC
TRBJ2-2 NA TRBV2 TRBD2 CASINSGRTGELFF TGTGCCAGCATAAATAGCGGGAGAACCGGGGAGCTGTTTTTT
TRBJ2-1 many TRBV7-6 TRBD2 CASRPLAGNEQFF TGTGCCAGCAGACCTCTAGCGGGAAATGAGCAGTTCTTC
TRBJ2-1 NA TRBV28 NA CASSLSQGNGEQFF TGTGCCAGCAGTTTATCACAGGGAAATGGTGAGCAGTTCTTC
TRBJ2-2 NA TRBV19 NA CASSIPQATGSGELFF TGTGCCAGTAGTATCCCCCAAGCCACGGGGTCCGGGGAGCTGTTTTTT
TRBJ2-4 NA TRBV29-1 NA CSVAQGLAKNIQYF TGCAGCGTTGCTCAGGGACTAGCCAAAAACATTCAGTACTTC
TRBJ2-5 NA TRBV15 NA CATSFGRGSVEETQYF TGTGCCACCAGCTTTGGACGGGGCTCGGTGGAAGAGACCCAGTACTTC
TRBJ1-3 NA TRBV10-3 NA CAISLGASGNTIYF TGTGCCATCAGTCTGGGGGCTTCTGGAAACACCATATATTTT
TRBJ2-7 once TRBV10-2 NA CASSESGQYYEQYF TGCGCCAGCAGTGAGTCAGGGCAGTACTACGAGCAGTACTTC
TRBJ2-7 NA TRBV10-3 TRBD2 CAITPGGRAYEQYF TGTGCCATCACCCCGGGAGGACGGGCCTACGAGCAGTACTTC